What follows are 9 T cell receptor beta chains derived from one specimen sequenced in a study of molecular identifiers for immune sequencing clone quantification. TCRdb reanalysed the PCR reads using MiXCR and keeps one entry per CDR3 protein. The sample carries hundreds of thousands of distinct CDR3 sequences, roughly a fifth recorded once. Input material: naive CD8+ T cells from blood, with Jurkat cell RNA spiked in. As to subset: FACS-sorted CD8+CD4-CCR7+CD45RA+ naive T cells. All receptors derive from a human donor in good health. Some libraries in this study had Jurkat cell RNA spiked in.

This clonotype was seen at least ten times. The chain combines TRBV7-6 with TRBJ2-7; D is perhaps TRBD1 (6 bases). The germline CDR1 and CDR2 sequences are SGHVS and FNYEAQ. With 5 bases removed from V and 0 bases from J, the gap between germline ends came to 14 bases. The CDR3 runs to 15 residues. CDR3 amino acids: CASSPLGASSYEQYF. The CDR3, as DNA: TGTGCCAGCAGCCCTCTGGGGGCGAGCTCCTACGAGCAGTACTTC.

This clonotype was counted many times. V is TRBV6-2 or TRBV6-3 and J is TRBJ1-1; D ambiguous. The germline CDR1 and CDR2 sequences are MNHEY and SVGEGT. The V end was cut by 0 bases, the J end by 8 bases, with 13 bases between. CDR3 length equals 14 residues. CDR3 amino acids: CASSYSGARAEAFF. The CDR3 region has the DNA TGTGCCAGCAGTTACTCGGGTGCAAGAGCAGAAGCTTTCTTT.

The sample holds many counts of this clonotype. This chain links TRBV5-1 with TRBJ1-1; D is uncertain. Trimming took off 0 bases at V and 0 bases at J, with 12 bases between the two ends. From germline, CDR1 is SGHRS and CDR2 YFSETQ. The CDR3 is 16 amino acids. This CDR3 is CASSLDAETMNTEAFF. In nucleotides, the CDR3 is TGCGCCAGCAGCTTGGACGCGGAGACAATGAACACTGAAGCTTTCTTT.

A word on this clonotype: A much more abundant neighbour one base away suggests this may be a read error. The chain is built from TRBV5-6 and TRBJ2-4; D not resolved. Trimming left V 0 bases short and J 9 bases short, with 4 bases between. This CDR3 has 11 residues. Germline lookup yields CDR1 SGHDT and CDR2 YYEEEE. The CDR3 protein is CASSLAGIQYF. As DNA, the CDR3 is TGTGCCAGCAGCTTGGCGGGCATTCAGTACTTC.

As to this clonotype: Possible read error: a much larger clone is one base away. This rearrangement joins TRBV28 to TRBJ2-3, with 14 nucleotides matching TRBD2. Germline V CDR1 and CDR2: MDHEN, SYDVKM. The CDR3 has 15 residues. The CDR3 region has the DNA TGTGCCAGCACTATAAGACTAGCGGGAGGGGTGACGCGGTATTTT. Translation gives CASTIRLAGGVTRYF.

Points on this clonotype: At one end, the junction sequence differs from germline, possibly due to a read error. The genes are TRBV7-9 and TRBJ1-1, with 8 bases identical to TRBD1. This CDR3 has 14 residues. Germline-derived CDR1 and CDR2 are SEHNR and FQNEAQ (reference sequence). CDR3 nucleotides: TGTGCCAGCAGCCCGGACAGGGCGAACACTGAAGCTTCCTTT. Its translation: CASSPDRANTEASF.

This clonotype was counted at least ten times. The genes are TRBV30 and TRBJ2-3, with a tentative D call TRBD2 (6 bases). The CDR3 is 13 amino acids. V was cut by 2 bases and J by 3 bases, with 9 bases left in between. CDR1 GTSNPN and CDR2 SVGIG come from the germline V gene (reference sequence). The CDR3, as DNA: TGTGCCTGGAGTTCCGGGACTACAGATACGCAGTATTTT. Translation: CAWSSGTTDTQYF.

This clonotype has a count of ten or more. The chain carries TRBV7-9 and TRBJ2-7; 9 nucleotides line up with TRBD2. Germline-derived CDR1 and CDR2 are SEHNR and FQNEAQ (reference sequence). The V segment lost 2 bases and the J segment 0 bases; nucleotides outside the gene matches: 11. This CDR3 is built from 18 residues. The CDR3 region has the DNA TGTGCCAGCAGCTTACTAGCGGGGCCCACAAGCAACTCCTACGAGCAGTACTTC. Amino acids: CASSLLAGPTSNSYEQYF.

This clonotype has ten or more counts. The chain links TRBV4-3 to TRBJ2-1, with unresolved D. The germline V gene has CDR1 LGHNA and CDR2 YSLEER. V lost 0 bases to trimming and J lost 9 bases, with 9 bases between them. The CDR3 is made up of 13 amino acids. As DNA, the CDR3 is TGCGCCAGCAGCCAAGATACCGGGTTTGAGCAGTTCTTC. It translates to CASSQDTGFEQFF.